This T cell receptor beta chain emerged from a study of T cell responses to AZD1222 COVID-19 vaccine. The count of this clone is one. The CDR3 runs to 16 residues. Germline CDR1 reads SGHKS; CDR2 reads YYEKEE (reference sequence). Trimming removed 2 bases from V and 0 bases from J, with 15 bases in between. Data came from immunoSEQ multiplex PCR; TCRdb stores just in-frame clones and leaves some out. The table records more than 90,000 clones, 80% to 85% of them present only once. The chain is built from TRBV5-5 and TRBJ2-7; perhaps TRBD1 as D (6 bases). Sequenced material: peripheral blood, taken on day 0 of AZD1222 vaccination. The source is an adult in good health. DNA of the CDR3: TGTGCCAGCAGCTTTTCCATCGGGACACTCTCCTACGAGCAGTACTTC. Translating it yields CASSFSIGTLSYEQYF.